This record concerns one T cell receptor beta chain sequence. The target antigen is unknown. This sample is part of a study of cytomegalovirus exposure and HLA in healthy donors. Study-level results: Overall, approximately 180 TCR beta chains were annotated as cytomegalovirus-associated.

Profiling relied on immunoSEQ multiplex PCR, and the TCRdb table lists in-frame clones only, not all of them. This table holds 200,000 to 250,000 clones, about nine tenths found once. V was pared by 4 bases and J by 0 bases, with 9 bases between. Germline V gives CDR1 SQVTM, CDR2 ANQGSEA. This CDR3 contains 13 residues. The donors were part of the roughly 120-subject validation cohort, which stood apart from the roughly 670-subject first cohort. This sequence originates from a woman aged 18 to 35 in good health and CMV-seropositive. The J gene is TRBJ1-1, the V gene TRBV29-1; D is possibly TRBD1 (5 bases). Material: PBMCs. CDR3 bases: TGCAGCGTTGCACCAGGGTTGAACACTGAAGCTTTCTTT. It is translated as CSVAPGLNTEAFF.